The 12 T cell receptor beta chains below come from one sample, sequenced in a study of control samples from healthy donors and cancer patients. Sequencing used immunoSEQ multiplex PCR; TCRdb keeps in-frame clones, though not all of them. The sample yields about 86,000 clones, just over 90% seen once. The sequenced sample consisted of blood. The source of these receptors is a woman aged 25 to 39 in good health.

The rearrangement joins TRBV10-3 to TRBJ2-1; D is possibly TRBD2 (5 bases). CDR1 and CDR2 (germline): ENHRY, SYGVKD. Deletions cut 8 bases from V and 4 bases from J, with 9 bases between. This CDR3 spans 12 amino acids. The CDR3 nucleotides read TGTGCCATCGCGACTACTTACAATGAGCAGTTCTTC. Protein: CAIATTYNEQFF.

The gene calls are TRBV3-1 (or the pseudogene TRBV3-2) and TRBJ1-2, with D maybe TRBD1 (5 bases). CDR3 size: 14 residues. CDR1 is LGHDT, CDR2 YNNKEL, per germline (reference sequence). Deletions cut 1 base from V and 4 bases from J, with 10 bases between. The CDR3 is CASSQVGASYGYTF. Written as DNA, the CDR3 is TGTGCCAGCAGCCAAGTCGGGGCCAGCTATGGCTACACCTTC.

This clone was seen only a few times. The CDR3 sequence is CASSQGGGGETQYF. The CDR3 DNA follows: TGTGCCAGCAGCCAAGGAGGGGGCGGAGAGACCCAGTACTTC. The J gene is TRBJ2-5, the V gene TRBV4-2; 7 bases are a match to TRBD1. The CDR3 runs 14 residues. CDR1 and CDR2 from the germline V gene are LGHNA and YNFKEQ. V was pared by 1 base and J by 4 bases, with 3 bases of the junction left unmatched.

CDR3 protein: CASSPGTRQPQHF. The CDR3 DNA sequence: TGTGCCAGTAGTCCAGGGACGAGACAGCCCCAGCATTTT. This chain connects TRBV19 to TRBJ1-5; D is perhaps TRBD1 (5 bases). The CDR3 is 13 residues long. The V gene lost 5 bases and the J gene lost 7 bases, with 12 bases spanning the gap. CDR1 and CDR2 from the germline V gene are LNHDA and SQIVND (reference sequence).

The chain uses TRBV29-1 and TRBJ1-1; possibly TRBD1 for D (6 bases). Trimming stripped 5 bases from V and 0 bases from J, with 13 bases between. Per the germline V gene, CDR1 is SQVTM and CDR2 is ANQGSEA. The length of the CDR3 is 14 residues. The chain's CDR3 is CSVQGRSMNTEAFF. In nucleotides, the CDR3 is TGCAGCGTTCAGGGGCGGTCCATGAACACTGAAGCTTTCTTT.

The V gene is TRBV3-1 (or the pseudogene TRBV3-2), the J gene TRBJ1-1, with D possibly matching TRBD1 (5 bases). The CDR3 runs 16 residues. V lost 2 bases to trimming and J lost 6 bases, with 19 bases between them. Per germline, CDR1 LGHDT and CDR2 YNNKEL (reference sequence). The chain's CDR3 is CASSQSRRGSDSEAFF. The CDR3 DNA follows: TGTGCCAGCAGCCAATCCAGGCGGGGCTCGGATTCTGAAGCTTTCTTT.

V is TRBV6-5 and J is TRBJ1-5; no reliable D call. Germline values: CDR1 MNHEY, CDR2 SVGAGI. Trimming took off 5 bases at V and 5 bases at J, with 13 bases between the two ends. The CDR3 is 14 amino acids. CDR3 amino acids: CASSPYWAYQPQHF. The CDR3 DNA is TGTGCCAGCAGTCCGTATTGGGCCTATCAGCCCCAGCATTTT.

This clone was seen a few times. This rearrangement joins TRBV7-2 to TRBJ2-1, with 7 bases lining up with TRBD2. The V and J ends lost 2 bases and 8 bases, in that order; junction bases with no gene match: 6. The CDR3 runs 14 residues. CDR1 and CDR2 from the germline V gene are SGHTA and FQGNSA. The CDR3: CASSLLTSTDEQFF. For the CDR3, the DNA is TGTGCCAGCAGCTTACTGACTAGCACCGATGAGCAGTTCTTC.

The V gene is TRBV5-6, the J gene TRBJ2-2; 7 bases line up with TRBD1. V shed 4 bases, J shed 5 bases, and the junction held 8 bases outside the gene matches. Germline-derived CDR1 and CDR2 are SGHDT and YYEEEE. This CDR3 has 15 amino acids. CDR3 DNA sequence: TGTGCCAGCAGCCCGCCGGGACAGATAACCGGGGAGCTGTTTTTT. Amino acids: CASSPPGQITGELFF.

This clone was found once. The chain employs TRBV3-1 (or the pseudogene TRBV3-2) and TRBJ1-2; 9 bases line up with TRBD1. CDR3 length equals 16 residues. The V gene's germline CDR1 is LGHDT and CDR2 YNNKEL (reference sequence). Trimming cost V 2 bases and J 5 bases; bases outside gene matches: 9. CDR3 sequence reads: CASSQFTGGGIYGYTF. For the CDR3, the DNA is TGTGCCAGCAGCCAATTTACAGGGGGCGGCATTTATGGCTACACCTTC.

CDR3 nucleotides: TGTGCCAGTAGTATTTCGCCCGGGACAGCCTACGGCTACACCTTC. Its protein is CASSISPGTAYGYTF. The chain carries TRBV19 and TRBJ1-2; TRBD1 agrees at 7 bases. V trimming: 3 bases; J trimming: 8 bases; junction bases outside the gene matches: 12. The CDR3 is made up of 15 amino acids. Germline V CDR1 and CDR2: LNHDA, SQIVND (reference sequence).

The chain recombines TRBV6-1 with TRBJ1-3; the D is unclear. This CDR3 contains 15 residues. Germline loops: CDR1 MNHNS, CDR2 SASEGT. V gave up 1 base and J gave up 0 bases, with 7 bases separating them. The CDR3: CASSEGTYSGNTIYF. CDR3 sequence (DNA): TGTGCCAGCAGTGAAGGGACCTACTCTGGAAACACCATATATTTT.